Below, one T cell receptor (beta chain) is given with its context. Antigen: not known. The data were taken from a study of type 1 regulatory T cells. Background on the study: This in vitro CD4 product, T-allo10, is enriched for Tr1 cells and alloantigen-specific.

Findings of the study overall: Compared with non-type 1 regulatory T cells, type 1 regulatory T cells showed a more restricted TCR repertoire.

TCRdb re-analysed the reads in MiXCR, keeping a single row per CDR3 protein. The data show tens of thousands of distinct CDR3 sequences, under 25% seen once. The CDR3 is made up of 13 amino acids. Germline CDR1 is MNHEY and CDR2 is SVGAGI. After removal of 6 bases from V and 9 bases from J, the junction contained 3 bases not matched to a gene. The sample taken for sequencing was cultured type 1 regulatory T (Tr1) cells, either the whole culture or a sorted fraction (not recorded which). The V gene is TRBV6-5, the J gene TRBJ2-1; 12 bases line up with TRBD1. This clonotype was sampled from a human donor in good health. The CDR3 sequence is CASRGQGAGEQFF. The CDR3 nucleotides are TGTGCCAGCAGGGGACAGGGGGCCGGTGAGCAGTTCTTC.